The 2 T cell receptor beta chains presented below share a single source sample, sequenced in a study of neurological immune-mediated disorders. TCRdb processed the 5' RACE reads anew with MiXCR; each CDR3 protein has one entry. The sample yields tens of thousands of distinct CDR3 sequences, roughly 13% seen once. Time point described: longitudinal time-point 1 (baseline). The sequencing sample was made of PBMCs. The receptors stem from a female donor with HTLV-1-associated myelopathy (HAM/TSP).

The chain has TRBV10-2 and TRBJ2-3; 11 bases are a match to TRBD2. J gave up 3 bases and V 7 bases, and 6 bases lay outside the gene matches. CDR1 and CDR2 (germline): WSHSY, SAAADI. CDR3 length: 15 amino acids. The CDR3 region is CASTRLAGRTDTQYF. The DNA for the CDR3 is TGCGCCAGCACTCGACTAGCGGGGCGGACAGATACGCAGTATTTT.

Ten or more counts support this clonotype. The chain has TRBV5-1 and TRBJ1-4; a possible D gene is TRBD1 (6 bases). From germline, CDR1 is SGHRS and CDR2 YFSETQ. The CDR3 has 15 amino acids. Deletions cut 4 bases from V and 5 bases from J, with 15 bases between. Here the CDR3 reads CASSMGGRGNEKLFF. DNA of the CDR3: TGCGCCAGCAGCATGGGCGGCAGGGGCAATGAAAAACTGTTTTTT.